These 17 T cell receptor beta chains were sequenced from one sample in a study of blood T cell repertoires in COVID-19. Using immunoSEQ multiplex PCR, the repertoire was profiled, and TCRdb retains in-frame clones only, with some absent. The table shows about 230,000 clones, with 87% occurring only once. Sequenced: PBMCs or T cells enriched from blood (not recorded which). These receptors were taken from a man younger than 40 who had recovered from COVID-19.

This chain joins TRBV11-1 and TRBJ2-1; TRBD1 aligns across 12 bases. The germline gives CDR1 SGHAT, CDR2 FQDESV (reference sequence). This CDR3 comprises 16 residues. V trimming: 6 bases; J trimming: 0 bases; junction bases outside the gene matches: 3. CDR3 residues: CASSGTGGDSYNEQFF. The CDR3 DNA is TGTGCCAGCAGTGGGACAGGGGGCGACTCCTACAATGAGCAGTTCTTC. Variable domain in full (rest from reference TRBV11-1 and TRBJ2-1): EAEVAQSPRYKITEKSQAVAFWCDPISGHATLYWYRQILGQGPELLVQFQDESVVDDSQLPKDRFSAERLKGVDSTLKIQPAELGDSAMYLCASSGTGGDSYNEQFFGPGTRLTVL.

This chain links TRBV24-1 with TRBJ2-2; D call uncertain. CDR3 length: 17 residues. Trimming removed 3 bases from V and 6 bases from J, with 19 bases in between. Germline V gene sequence: CDR1 KGHDR, CDR2 SFDVKD. The DNA for the CDR3 is TGTGCCACCAGTGATATTGAGATCGAGAGTAGTCCCGGGGAGCTGTTTTTT. Protein product: CATSDIEIESSPGELFF.

DNA for the CDR3: TGTGCCAGCAGCCAATCCCAGGGCCCCACAGATACGCAGTATTTT. It is translated as CASSQSQGPTDTQYF. The chain carries TRBV4-2 and TRBJ2-3; the D gene is possibly TRBD1 (5 bases). V was trimmed by 2 bases and J by 2 bases, leaving 11 bases between them. There are 15 residues in the CDR3. Germline-derived CDR1 and CDR2 are LGHNA and YNFKEQ.

The chain couples TRBV28 to TRBJ2-1, with TRBD2 matching 7 bases. The junction had 2 bases not matched to a gene; V was cut back by 4 bases and J by 5 bases. Germline CDR1 is MDHEN and CDR2 is SYDVKM. The CDR3 totals 13 residues. The CDR3 loop reads CASSWDYNNEQFF. The CDR3, as DNA: TGTGCCAGCAGTTGGGACTACAACAATGAGCAGTTCTTC.

The chain joins TRBV5-4 to TRBJ2-7, with 7 bases identical to TRBD1. Germline trimming cut 4 bases from V and 2 bases from J; bases unmatched to any gene: 3. The CDR3 covers 13 residues. Germline V gives CDR1 SGHNT, CDR2 YYREEE (reference sequence). DNA of the CDR3: TGTGCCAGCAGCCGGACAGGAGCCTACGAGCAGTACTTC. Translated, it gives CASSRTGAYEQYF.

V gene TRBV21-1 combines with J gene TRBJ2-1; the D call of TRBD1 is as the table states it, not checked on the DNA. TRBV21-1 is given as a pseudogene. The CDR3 is made up of 15 amino acids. The CDR3 reads CASSEGRGRRYEQFF. The CDR3 coding sequence is TGTGCCAGCAGCGAGGGCAGGGGGCGTAGATATGAGCAGTTCTTC.

This sequence joins TRBV5-4 and TRBJ2-1, with D uncertain. V shed 0 bases and J shed 10 bases, with 5 bases lying between them. There are 11 residues in the CDR3. Germline V gene lookup returns CDR1 SGHNT and CDR2 YYREEE (reference sequence). The CDR3 region has the DNA TGTGCCAGCAGCTTGGGAGTCGAGCAGTTCTTC. Its translation is CASSLGVEQFF.

The DNA of the CDR3 is TGTGCCTGGGGGAGACAGCTTGGTGGCTACACCTTC. Protein sequence: CAWGRQLGGYTF. V gene TRBV30 combines with J gene TRBJ1-2, with D possibly matching TRBD1 (5 bases). CDR3 length equals 12 residues. Germline loops: CDR1 GTSNPN, CDR2 SVGIG (reference sequence). Trimming took off 5 bases at V and 7 bases at J, with 14 bases between the two ends.

This chain links TRBV7-9 with TRBJ1-5; 10 nucleotides align to TRBD1. Trimming at V came to 3 bases and at J to 5 bases, leaving 7 bases not matched to a gene. CDR1 and CDR2 from the germline V gene are SEHNR and FQNEAQ (reference sequence). The length of the CDR3 is 16 residues. Written as DNA, the CDR3 is TGTGCCAGCAGCTTCTGGGCCGGGACAGGGGATCAGCCCCAGCATTTT. It yields the protein CASSFWAGTGDQPQHF.

This clone was recorded a few times. The chain links TRBV13 to TRBJ2-3, with D perhaps TRBD1 (6 bases). CDR3 length: 14 residues. The germline V gene has CDR1 PRHDT and CDR2 FYEKMQ (reference sequence). Between the trimmed V and J ends, which lost 7 bases and 4 bases, there was a span of 15 bases. The CDR3 is CASISVGGADTQYF. In DNA, the CDR3 is TGTGCCAGCATCAGTGTAGGGGGTGCAGATACGCAGTATTTT. Complete variable domain (other parts from reference TRBV13 and TRBJ2-3): AAGVIQSPRHLIKEKRETATLKCYPIPRHDTVYWYQQGPGQDPQFLISFYEKMQSDKGSIPDRFSAQQFSDYHSELNMSSLELGDSALYFCASISVGGADTQYFGPGTRLTVL.

The chain recombines TRBV28 with TRBJ1-3, with no clear D. This CDR3 spans 14 amino acids. V lost 7 bases and J lost 0, with 10 bases in between. Germline assignment: CDR1 MDHEN and CDR2 SYDVKM. The CDR3 nucleotides read TGTGCCAGCATTGGGCGCAACTCTGGAAACACCATATATTTT. Translating gives CASIGRNSGNTIYF.

The chain joins TRBV7-7 to TRBJ2-3; 10 nucleotides line up with TRBD1. The CDR3 is made up of 18 amino acids. Germline CDR1 is SSHAT and CDR2 is FNYEAQ (reference sequence). CDR3: CASGMGQGTPGGTDTQYF. CDR3 DNA sequence: TGTGCTAGCGGTATGGGACAGGGGACGCCTGGGGGCACAGATACGCAGTATTTT.

This chain uses TRBV19 with TRBJ1-4; 7 positions match TRBD1. The CDR3 contains 15 residues. CDR1 and CDR2 (germline): LNHDA, SQIVND (reference sequence). V was clipped by 5 bases and J by 4 bases; unmatched bases: 7. The CDR3 region is CASSWGQSRNEKLFF. The DNA for the CDR3 is TGTGCCAGTAGTTGGGGACAGAGTCGTAATGAAAAACTGTTTTTT. The full variable domain, with the rest looked up from reference TRBV19 and TRBJ1-4, is DGGITQSPKYLFRKEGQNVTLSCEQNLNHDAMYWYRQDPGQGLRLIYYSQIVNDFQKGDIAEGYSVSREKKESFPLTVTSAQKNPTAFYLCASSWGQSRNEKLFFGSGTQLSVL.

This chain uses TRBV9 with TRBJ2-7; no definite D call. The CDR3 covers 14 residues. CDR1 is SGDLS, CDR2 YYNGEE, per germline. The V end lost 0 bases, the J end lost 1 base, and 8 bases lay between the germline ends. This chain's CDR3 is CASSVELGSYEQYF. The CDR3 bases are TGTGCCAGCAGCGTAGAGCTCGGTTCCTACGAGCAGTACTTC.

This chain joins TRBV28 and TRBJ1-2; D unclear. Germline CDR1 and CDR2: MDHEN and SYDVKM. The CDR3 runs 12 residues. The V gene lost 7 bases and the J gene lost 8 bases, with 14 bases spanning the gap. CDR3 DNA sequence: TGTGCCAGCACCCCCGCGGGTAAGGGCTACACCTTC. Its protein is CASTPAGKGYTF.

This rearrangement joins TRBV27 to TRBJ1-1, with 11 bases that match TRBD1. Germline lookup yields CDR1 MNHEY and CDR2 SMNVEV (reference sequence). V lost 6 bases, J lost 5 bases, and 5 bases stayed unmatched. The length of the CDR3 is 14 residues. The CDR3 nucleotides are TGTGCCAGCAGCCGGACAGGGGGCGGGACTGAAGCTTTCTTT. It translates to CASSRTGGGTEAFF.

The rearrangement uses TRBV28 and TRBJ1-1; D is undetermined. CDR3 length equals 17 residues. The V and J ends lost 4 bases and 4 bases respectively, with 22 bases between them. Germline V gene sequence: CDR1 MDHEN, CDR2 SYDVKM. The CDR3 protein is CASSSVEASAGSTEAFF. The CDR3 DNA follows: TGTGCCAGCAGTTCAGTTGAGGCTAGCGCGGGGAGCACTGAAGCTTTCTTT.